The 9 T cell receptor beta chains reported below all come from one sample, sequenced in a study of T cell repertoires in cytomegalovirus infection. Their specific antigens are unknown. TCRdb reprocessed the reads via MiXCR and lists one record per CDR3 protein. The top ten clones hold approximately 15% of a sample with 380,000 or so distinct CDR3 sequences, roughly 36% of them seen once. Source: cultured PBMCs, taken from culture after CMV antigen stimulation. Receptors were obtained from a human donor in good health (CMV status not recorded). Some clones in this sample may be carry-over from other donors' samples.

The gene calls are TRBV27 and TRBJ2-3, with TRBD2 matching 12 bases. With V trimmed by 8 bases and J by 10 bases, 13 bases remained unmatched. Germline CDR1 reads MNHEY; CDR2 reads SMNVEV (reference sequence). The CDR3 is 15 amino acids. The CDR3 here is CASSRLAGVNDPQYF. The CDR3 coding sequence is TGTGCCAGCTCAAGACTAGCGGGAGTGAATGATCCGCAGTATTTT.

This clonotype was counted ten times or more. The gene calls are TRBV6-6 and TRBJ2-7, with 8 bases lining up with TRBD1. V shed 0 bases, J shed 1 base, and the junction held 8 bases outside the gene matches. Germline CDR1 is MNHNY and CDR2 is SVGAGI (reference sequence). The CDR3 runs 17 residues. CDR3 nucleotide sequence: TGTGCCAGCAGTTACTCTCTCGGGCAGGGGGCGTCCTACGAGCAGTACTTC. Amino acid sequence: CASSYSLGQGASYEQYF.

V and J are TRBV7-2 and TRBJ1-3; D possibly corresponds to TRBD1 (5 bases). Germline CDR1 and CDR2: SGHTA and FQGNSA. V was cut by 3 bases and J by 4 bases, with 10 bases left in between. The CDR3 has 14 residues. As DNA, the CDR3 is TGTGCCAGCAGCTTCCCTCGACAGGGAAACACCATATATTTT. Translated, it gives CASSFPRQGNTIYF.

The chain joins TRBV7-2 to TRBJ2-1; 13 bases match TRBD2. The CDR3 sequence is 14 residues long. Trimming at V came to 10 bases and at J to 9 bases, leaving 9 bases not matched to a gene. The germline V gene has CDR1 SGHTA and CDR2 FQGNSA. CDR3 DNA sequence: TGTGCCAAATCGAGGACTAGCGGGAGTAGTGAGCAGTTCTTC. It is translated as CAKSRTSGSSEQFF.

At least ten counts were recorded for this clonotype. This sequence joins TRBV7-2 and TRBJ2-1, with D maybe TRBD2 (6 bases). The germline CDR1 and CDR2 sequences are SGHTA and FQGNSA. This CDR3 contains 16 residues. V lost 5 bases and J 7 bases, leaving 21 bases between the germline ends. The CDR3 is CASSRSATGVKNEQFF. In DNA form, the CDR3 reads TGTGCCAGCAGCCGGTCTGCGACGGGAGTTAAGAATGAGCAGTTCTTC.

The table lists this clonotype with a few counts. The chain employs TRBV4-1 and TRBJ1-1; D call uncertain. The CDR3 totals 13 residues. Germline CDR1 is MGHRA and CDR2 is YSYEKL. V was pared by 5 bases and J by 5 bases, with 12 bases between. CDR3: CASSLGTETEAFF. CDR3 DNA sequence: TGCGCCAGCAGCTTGGGCACCGAGACTGAAGCTTTCTTT.

In this sample, this clonotype turned up a few times. V usage is TRBV28 and J usage is TRBJ1-6, with a possible D match to TRBD1 (6 bases). With 2 bases removed from V and 7 bases from J, the gap between germline ends came to 9 bases. CDR3 size: 14 residues. Germline V CDR1 and CDR2: MDHEN, SYDVKM. The CDR3 loop is CASSLGGLNSPLHF. CDR3 bases: TGTGCCAGCAGTTTAGGGGGGCTGAATTCACCCCTCCACTTT.

This clonotype came up many times. The V gene is TRBV27, the J gene TRBJ2-1; TRBD1 matches 7 bases. The CDR3 totals 12 residues. Looked up from germline, CDR1 is MNHEY and CDR2 is SMNVEV (reference sequence). V trimming: 5 bases; J trimming: 10 bases; junction bases outside the gene matches: 5. DNA of the CDR3: TGTGCCAGCAGTCCCCAGGGACAGGAGCAGTTCTTC. Protein: CASSPQGQEQFF.

This clonotype has only a few counts. CDR3 sequence (DNA): TGTGCCAGCAGCTTAGCAGAGATTGGCTACACCTTC. It encodes CASSLAEIGYTF. The V call is TRBV7-2, the J call TRBJ1-2, with D hard to call. The V end lost 0 bases, the J end lost 7 bases, and 6 bases lay between the germline ends. The CDR3 runs 12 residues. In germline, CDR1 is SGHTA, CDR2 FQGNSA.